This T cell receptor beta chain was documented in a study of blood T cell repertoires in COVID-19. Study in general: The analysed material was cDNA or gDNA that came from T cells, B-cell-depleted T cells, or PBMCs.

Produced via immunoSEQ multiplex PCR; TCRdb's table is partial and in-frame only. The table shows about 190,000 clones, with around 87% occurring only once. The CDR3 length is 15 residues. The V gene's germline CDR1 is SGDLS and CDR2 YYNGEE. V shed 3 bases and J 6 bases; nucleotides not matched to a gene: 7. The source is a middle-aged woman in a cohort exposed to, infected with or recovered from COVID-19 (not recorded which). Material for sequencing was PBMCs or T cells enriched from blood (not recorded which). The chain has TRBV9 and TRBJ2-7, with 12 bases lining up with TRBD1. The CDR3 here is CASSAPGQGAFEQYF. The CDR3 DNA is TGTGCCAGCAGCGCTCCGGGACAGGGGGCTTTCGAGCAGTACTTC.